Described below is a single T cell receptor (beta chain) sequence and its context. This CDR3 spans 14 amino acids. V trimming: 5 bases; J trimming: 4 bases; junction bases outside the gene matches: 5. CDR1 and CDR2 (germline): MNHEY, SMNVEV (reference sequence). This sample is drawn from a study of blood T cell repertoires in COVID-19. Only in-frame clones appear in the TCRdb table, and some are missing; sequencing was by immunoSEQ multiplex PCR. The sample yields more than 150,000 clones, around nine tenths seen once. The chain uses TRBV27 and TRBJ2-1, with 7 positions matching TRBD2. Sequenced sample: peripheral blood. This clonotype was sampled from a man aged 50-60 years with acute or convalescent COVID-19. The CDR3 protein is CASSPGGRYNEQFF. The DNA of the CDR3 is TGTGCCAGCAGTCCGGGAGGTCGGTACAATGAGCAGTTCTTC.